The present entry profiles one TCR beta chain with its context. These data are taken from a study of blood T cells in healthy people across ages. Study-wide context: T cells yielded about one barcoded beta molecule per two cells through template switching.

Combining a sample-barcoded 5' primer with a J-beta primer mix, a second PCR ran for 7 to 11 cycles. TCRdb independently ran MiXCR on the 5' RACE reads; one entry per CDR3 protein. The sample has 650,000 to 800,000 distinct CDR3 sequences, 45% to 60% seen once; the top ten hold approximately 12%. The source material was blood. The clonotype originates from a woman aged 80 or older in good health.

The CDR3 region is CSAPPDRRPWGDTQYF. In DNA form, the CDR3 reads TGCAGTGCGCCGCCCGACAGGAGACCTTGGGGAGATACGCAGTATTTT. The chain uses TRBV20-1 and TRBJ2-3; possibly TRBD1 for D (6 bases). CDR3 length equals 16 residues. V was shortened by 6 bases and J by 5 bases, with 24 bases between the two germline ends. CDR1 and CDR2 (germline): DFQATT, SNEGSKA (reference sequence).